The 22 T cell receptor beta chains below all came from one sample that was sequenced in a study of blood T cell repertoires in COVID-19. Sequencing used immunoSEQ multiplex PCR; TCRdb keeps in-frame clones, though not all of them. Found here are some 83,000 clones, 81% of them singletons; the top ten hold over 35%. Sequenced sample: peripheral blood. The source of these receptors is a man aged 80 or over with acute or convalescent COVID-19.

For this clone: Other DNA sequences of this sample code for an identical CDR3. The V and J genes are TRBV7-3 and TRBJ2-3, with D uncertain. V lost 2 bases and J 0 bases, leaving 6 bases between the germline ends. The CDR3 has 14 residues. Germline CDR1 reads SGHTA; CDR2 reads FQGTGA. The CDR3 coding sequence is TGTGCCAGCAGCTTATCGGGTAGCACAGATACGCAGTATTTT. This gives the protein CASSLSGSTDTQYF.

This chain links TRBV11-3 with TRBJ2-5, with D possibly matching TRBD1 (5 bases). The CDR3 contains 13 residues. V was trimmed by 4 bases and J by 5 bases, leaving 11 bases between them. Germline values: CDR1 SGHNT, CDR2 YENEEA. CDR3 in amino acids: CASSSQGQETQYF. The DNA of the CDR3 is TGTGCCAGCAGCTCGCAGGGTCAGGAGACCCAGTACTTC.

The chain couples TRBV28 to TRBJ2-5, with 9 bases fitting TRBD2. The CDR3 length is 19 residues. Germline CDR1 is MDHEN and CDR2 is SYDVKM. With V trimmed by 7 bases and J by 2 bases, 20 bases remained unmatched. The CDR3 here is CASIHGGARTSVQQETQYF. The CDR3 DNA follows: TGTGCCAGCATCCACGGTGGGGCACGGACTAGCGTCCAACAAGAGACCCAGTACTTC.

The chain couples TRBV15 to TRBJ1-2; 10 nucleotides line up with TRBD1. Germline-derived CDR1 and CDR2 are LNHNV and YYDKDF (reference sequence). The CDR3 spans 14 residues. V shed 4 bases and J 2 bases; nucleotides not matched to a gene: 1. CDR3 bases: TGTGCCACCAGCAAGGACAGGGGGAACTATGGCTACACCTTC. This translates into CATSKDRGNYGYTF.

The chain links TRBV11-2 to TRBJ2-7; D unresolved. This CDR3 region has 12 residues. V lost 2 bases and J 6 bases, leaving 8 bases between the germline ends. Looked up from germline, CDR1 is SGHAT and CDR2 is FQNNGV. The CDR3 coding sequence is TGTGCCAGCAGCTTAAACCCGGGCGAGCAGTACTTC. Translated: CASSLNPGEQYF.

CDR3 sequence reads: CASSTDRENIQYF. DNA for the CDR3: TGTGCCAGTAGTACGGACAGAGAAAACATTCAGTACTTC. The J gene is TRBJ2-4, the V gene TRBV19, with D possibly matching TRBD1 (6 bases). This CDR3 contains 13 residues. Trimming shortened V by 4 bases and J by 5 bases, and 9 bases separated the two germline ends. Germline V CDR1 and CDR2: LNHDA, SQIVND (reference sequence).

This clone was detected many times. This chain links TRBV24-1 with TRBJ2-7, with 7 bases matching TRBD1. Germline loops: CDR1 KGHDR, CDR2 SFDVKD. V lost 12 bases, J lost 5 bases, and 15 bases stayed unmatched. CDR3 length equals 14 residues. The DNA of the CDR3 is TGTGCCGCTGAAACCTCCGGGACAGAGCACGAGCAGTACTTC. Its translation: CAAETSGTEHEQYF.

The chain is built from TRBV12-3 or TRBV12-4 and TRBJ1-1, with D tentatively TRBD1 (5 bases). CDR3 length: 13 residues. V shed 7 bases and J shed 5 bases, with 14 bases lying between them. CDR3 sequence (DNA): TGTGCCAGCAACAACAGGAAGGGTACTGAAGCTTTCTTT. Protein: CASNNRKGTEAFF.

The rearrangement uses TRBV6-5 and TRBJ1-5; D gene ambiguous. CDR1 MNHEY and CDR2 SVGAGI come from the germline V gene. The CDR3 covers 14 residues. V was clipped by 6 bases and J by 0 bases, with 9 bases between them. The CDR3 is CASSEGYSNQPQHF. The CDR3 DNA reads as TGTGCCAGCAGCGAGGGATATAGCAATCAGCCCCAGCATTTT.

The rearrangement uses TRBV2 and TRBJ1-1; D is uncertain. Germline V gene data show CDR1 as SNHLY and CDR2 as FYNNEI. The CDR3 runs 15 residues. V lost 0 bases and J 3 bases, leaving 11 bases between the germline ends. The CDR3 bases are TGTGCCAGCAGTGAAGCATGGGTGGGAGACACTGAAGCTTTCTTT. It yields the protein CASSEAWVGDTEAFF.

The V and J genes are TRBV7-3 and TRBJ2-3; D is undetermined. Germline-derived CDR1 and CDR2 are SGHTA and FQGTGA. The CDR3 is made up of 13 amino acids. Between the trimmed V and J ends, which lost 4 bases and 4 bases, there was a span of 9 bases. CDR3 in amino acids: CASSSVVADTQYF. Here the CDR3 DNA reads TGTGCCAGCAGCTCCGTAGTCGCAGATACGCAGTATTTT.

This clone was observed a handful of times. This chain connects TRBV9 to TRBJ2-7; 7 nucleotides line up with TRBD1. Germline loops: CDR1 SGDLS, CDR2 YYNGEE. J gave up 6 bases and V 5 bases, and 11 bases lay outside the gene matches. This CDR3 has 14 amino acids. CDR3 in DNA: TGTGCCAGCAGGCGTGGGGACAGTCCCAGCGAGCAGTACTTC. This translates into CASRRGDSPSEQYF. The full variable domain, rest sourced from reference TRBV9 and TRBJ2-7, is DSGVTQTPKHLITATGQRVTLRCSPRSGDLSVYWYQQSLDQGLQFLIQYYNGEERAKGNILERFSAQQFPDLHSELNLSSLELGDSALYFCASRRGDSPSEQYFGPGTRLTVT.

The chain carries TRBV28 and TRBJ2-1; 8 bases map to TRBD2. Germline CDR1 is MDHEN and CDR2 is SYDVKM. The CDR3 extends over 15 amino acids. V dropped 2 bases and J dropped 4; count of bases not matched to a gene: 4. For the CDR3, the DNA is TGTGCCAGCAGTTTAGCGGGAGGCGGTTACAATGAGCAGTTCTTC. It translates to CASSLAGGGYNEQFF.

This chain uses TRBV19 with TRBJ1-1, with TRBD1 matching 9 bases. The germline V gene has CDR1 LNHDA and CDR2 SQIVND (reference sequence). J gave up 5 bases and V 5 bases, and 3 bases lay outside the gene matches. The CDR3 loop spans 13 amino acids. The CDR3 protein is CASSVTGGTEAFF. In DNA, the CDR3 is TGTGCCAGTAGTGTGACAGGGGGTACTGAAGCTTTCTTT.

The CDR3: CASSVGRAYTGELFF. CDR3 DNA: TGTGCCAGCAGCGTTGGGAGGGCCTACACCGGGGAGCTGTTTTTT. The genes are TRBV5-4 and TRBJ2-2, with 7 bases lining up with TRBD2. Germline V gene data show CDR1 as SGHNT and CDR2 as YYREEE (reference sequence). This CDR3 region has 15 residues. After removal of 4 bases from V and 3 bases from J, the junction contained 6 bases not matched to a gene.

The rearrangement uses TRBV20-1 and TRBJ1-2; D may be TRBD1 (6 bases). V lost 6 bases and J lost 9, with 14 bases in between. This CDR3 is built from 11 residues. Germline CDR1 is DFQATT and CDR2 is SNEGSKA (reference sequence). CDR3 sequence (DNA): TGCAGTGCCCATCCGGGACAAAGCTACACCTTC. Translated: CSAHPGQSYTF.

This clone is a singleton in its sample. The V call is TRBV3-1 (or the pseudogene TRBV3-2), the J call TRBJ1-5; tentative D call: TRBD1 (5 bases). Trimming cost V 2 bases and J 7 bases, with 15 bases left between them. The CDR3 runs to 15 residues. Germline V CDR1 and CDR2: LGHDT, YNNKEL (reference sequence). The CDR3 region is CASSQKGRSEQPQHF. DNA for the CDR3: TGTGCCAGCAGCCAAAAGGGGCGATCCGAACAGCCCCAGCATTTT.

The rearrangement uses TRBV19 and TRBJ2-1, with TRBD2 matching over 9 bases. The CDR3 spans 16 residues. Looked up from germline, CDR1 is LNHDA and CDR2 is SQIVND (reference sequence). V was clipped by 3 bases and J by 5 bases; unmatched bases: 8. The CDR3 is CASSIRPRLADNEQFF. CDR3 nucleotides: TGTGCCAGTAGTATTCGTCCCAGACTAGCGGACAATGAGCAGTTCTTC.

This chain links TRBV3-1 (or the pseudogene TRBV3-2) with TRBJ1-3; possibly TRBD1 for D (6 bases). Looked up from germline, CDR1 is LGHDT and CDR2 is YNNKEL (reference sequence). The V gene lost 1 base and the J gene lost 4 bases, with 14 bases spanning the gap. This CDR3 has 16 amino acids. This chain's CDR3 is CASSQAGTGSGNTIYF. The CDR3 nucleotides are TGTGCCAGCAGCCAAGCGGGAACAGGGTCGGGAAACACCATATATTTT.

This clone has just one count. CDR3 protein: CASSIKTSGSRNEQFF. In nucleotides, the CDR3 is TGTGCCAGTAGTATAAAAACTAGCGGGAGCAGGAATGAGCAGTTCTTC. The chain combines TRBV19 with TRBJ2-1; 11 bases match TRBD2. Germline V gene lookup returns CDR1 LNHDA and CDR2 SQIVND (reference sequence). V trimming: 2 bases; J trimming: 7 bases; junction bases outside the gene matches: 7. The CDR3 has 16 residues.

This chain joins TRBV6-5 and TRBJ1-6; D perhaps matches TRBD1 (6 bases). Per the germline V gene, CDR1 is MNHEY and CDR2 is SVGAGI. The V end was cut by 2 bases, the J end by 6 bases, with 14 bases between. This CDR3 spans 16 amino acids. In DNA form, the CDR3 reads TGTGCCAGCAGTTACGGCGGGGGCATTAGTAATTCACCCCTCCACTTT. It translates to CASSYGGGISNSPLHF.

The chain combines TRBV5-1 with TRBJ1-2; D not resolved. Per the germline V gene, CDR1 is SGHRS and CDR2 is YFSETQ. The CDR3 extends over 16 amino acids. Trimming removed 3 bases at V and 5 bases at J, with 20 bases between. CDR3 sequence reads: CASSSPNSSAAYGYTF. The CDR3 DNA sequence: TGCGCCAGCAGCTCCCCCAATTCGTCCGCGGCATATGGCTACACCTTC.